This T cell receptor beta chain appears in the sequencing data of a study of T-cell reconstitution after alpha-beta-depleted transplantation in children. Study outcomes and limitations: After one year, T-cell counts and TCRbeta diversity mostly came from new T cells.

The TCRbeta library incorporated unique molecular identifiers. TCRdb reanalysed the PCR reads using MiXCR and keeps one entry per CDR3 protein. The repertoire has under 20,000 distinct CDR3 sequences, 9.5% to 15% of them found once; the top ten carry around two thirds. This CDR3 has 15 amino acids. Per germline, CDR1 SEHNR and CDR2 FQNEAQ (reference sequence). On this clonotype itself: Its specificity is unknown. The junction differs from germline at one of its ends, possibly a read error.

The sequence was collected from a boy under two years old who had a stem cell transplant for Wiskott-Aldrich syndrome, so the T cells may come from the graft donor. Sample: PBMCs, mostly from graft donor cells, taken 180 days after TCRalphabeta/CD19-depleted stem cell transplant. The chain is built from TRBV7-9 and TRBJ1-1; D perhaps matches TRBD1 (6 bases). The CDR3 spells CASSFPPGVNTEAFF. CDR3 DNA sequence: TGTGCCAGCAGCTTTCCGCCAGGGGTGAACACTGAAGCTTTCTTC.